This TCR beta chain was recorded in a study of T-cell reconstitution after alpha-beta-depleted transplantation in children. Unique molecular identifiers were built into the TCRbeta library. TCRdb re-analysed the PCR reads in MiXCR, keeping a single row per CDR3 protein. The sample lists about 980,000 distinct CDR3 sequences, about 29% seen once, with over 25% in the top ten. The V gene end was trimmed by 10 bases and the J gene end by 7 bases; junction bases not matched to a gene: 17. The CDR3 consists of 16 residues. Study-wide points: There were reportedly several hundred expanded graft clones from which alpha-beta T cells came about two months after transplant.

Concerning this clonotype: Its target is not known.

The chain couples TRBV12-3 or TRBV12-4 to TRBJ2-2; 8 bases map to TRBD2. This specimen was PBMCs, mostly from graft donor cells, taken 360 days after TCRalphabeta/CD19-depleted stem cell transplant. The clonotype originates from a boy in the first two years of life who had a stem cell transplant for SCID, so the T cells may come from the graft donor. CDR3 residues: CATRSGTRTMGGELFF. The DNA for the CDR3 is TGTGCCACCCGAAGCGGGACTAGAACGATGGGCGGGGAGCTGTTTTTT.